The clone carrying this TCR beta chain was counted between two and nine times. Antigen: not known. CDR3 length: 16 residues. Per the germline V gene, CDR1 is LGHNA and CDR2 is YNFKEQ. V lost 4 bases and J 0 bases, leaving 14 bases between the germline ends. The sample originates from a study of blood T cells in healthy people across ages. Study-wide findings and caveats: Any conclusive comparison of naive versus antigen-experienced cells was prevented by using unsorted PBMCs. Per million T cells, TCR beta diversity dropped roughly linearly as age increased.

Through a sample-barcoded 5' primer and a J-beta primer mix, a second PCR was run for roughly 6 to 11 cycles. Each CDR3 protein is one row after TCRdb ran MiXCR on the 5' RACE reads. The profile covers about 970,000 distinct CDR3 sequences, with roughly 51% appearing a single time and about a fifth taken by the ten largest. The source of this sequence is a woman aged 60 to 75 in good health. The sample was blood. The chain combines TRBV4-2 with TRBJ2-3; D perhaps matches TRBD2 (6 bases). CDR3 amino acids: CASSPTGDSSTDTQYF. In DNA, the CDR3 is TGTGCCAGCAGCCCGACCGGGGACTCGAGCACAGATACGCAGTATTTT.